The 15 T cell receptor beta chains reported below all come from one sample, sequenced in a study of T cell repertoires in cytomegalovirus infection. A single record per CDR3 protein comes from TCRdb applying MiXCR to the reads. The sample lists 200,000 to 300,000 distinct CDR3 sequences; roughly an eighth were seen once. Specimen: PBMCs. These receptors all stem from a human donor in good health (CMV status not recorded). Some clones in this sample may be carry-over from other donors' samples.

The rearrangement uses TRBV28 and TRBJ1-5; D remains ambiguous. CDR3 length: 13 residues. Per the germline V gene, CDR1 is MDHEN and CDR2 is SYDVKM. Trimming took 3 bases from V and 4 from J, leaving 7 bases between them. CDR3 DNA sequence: TGTGCCAGCAGTTTGAAGGCAAATCAGCCCCAGCATTTT. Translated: CASSLKANQPQHF.

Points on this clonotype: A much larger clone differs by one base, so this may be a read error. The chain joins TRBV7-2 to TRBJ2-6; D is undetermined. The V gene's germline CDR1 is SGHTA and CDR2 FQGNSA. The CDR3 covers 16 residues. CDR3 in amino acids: CVSSLTTNSGANVLTF. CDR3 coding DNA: TGTGTCAGCAGCTTAACAACCAACTCTGGGGCCAACGTCCTGACTTTC.

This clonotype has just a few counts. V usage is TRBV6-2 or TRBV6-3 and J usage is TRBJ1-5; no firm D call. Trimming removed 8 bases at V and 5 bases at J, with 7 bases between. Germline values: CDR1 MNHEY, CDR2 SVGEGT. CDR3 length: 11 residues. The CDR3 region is CASGEYQPQHF. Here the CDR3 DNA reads TGTGCCAGCGGGGAATATCAGCCCCAGCATTTT.

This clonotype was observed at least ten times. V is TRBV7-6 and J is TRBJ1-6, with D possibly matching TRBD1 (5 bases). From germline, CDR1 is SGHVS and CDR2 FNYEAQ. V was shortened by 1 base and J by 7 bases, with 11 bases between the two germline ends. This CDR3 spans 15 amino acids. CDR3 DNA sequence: TGTGCCAGCAGCTTAGAAGGCGGGACCAATTCACCCCTCCACTTT. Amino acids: CASSLEGGTNSPLHF.

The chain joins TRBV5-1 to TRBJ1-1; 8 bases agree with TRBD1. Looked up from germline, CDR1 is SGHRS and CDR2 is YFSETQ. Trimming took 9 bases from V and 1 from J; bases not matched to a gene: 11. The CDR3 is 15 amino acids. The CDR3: CATNPETGANTEAFF. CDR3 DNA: TGCGCCACCAATCCGGAGACAGGGGCGAACACTGAAGCTTTCTTT.

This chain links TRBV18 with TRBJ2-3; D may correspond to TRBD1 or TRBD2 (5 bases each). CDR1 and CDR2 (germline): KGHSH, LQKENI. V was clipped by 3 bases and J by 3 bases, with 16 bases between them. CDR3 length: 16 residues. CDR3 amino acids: CASSPRDQILTDTQYF. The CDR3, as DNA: TGTGCCAGCTCACCCCGGGACCAGATCTTGACAGATACGCAGTATTTT.

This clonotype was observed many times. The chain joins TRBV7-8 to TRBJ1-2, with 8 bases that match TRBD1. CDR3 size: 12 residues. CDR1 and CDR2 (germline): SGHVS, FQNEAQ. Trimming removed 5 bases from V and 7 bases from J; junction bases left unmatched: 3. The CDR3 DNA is TGTGCCAGCAGCCAGGACAGGGTTGGCTACACCTTC. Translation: CASSQDRVGYTF.

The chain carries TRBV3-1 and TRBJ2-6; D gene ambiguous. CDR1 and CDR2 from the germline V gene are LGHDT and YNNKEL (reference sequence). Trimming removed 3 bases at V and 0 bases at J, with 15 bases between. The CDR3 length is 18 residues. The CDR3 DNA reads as TGTGCCAGCAGCCAGGGCCTAGAACCCCTCTCTGGGGCCAACGTCCTGACTTTC. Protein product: CASSQGLEPLSGANVLTF.

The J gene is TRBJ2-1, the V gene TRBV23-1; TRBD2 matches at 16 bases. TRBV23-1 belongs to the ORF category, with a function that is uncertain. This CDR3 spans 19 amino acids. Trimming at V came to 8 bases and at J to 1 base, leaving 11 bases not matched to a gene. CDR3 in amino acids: CASLPPGLAGGESYNEQFF. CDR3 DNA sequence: TGCGCCAGCCTACCTCCGGGACTAGCGGGAGGGGAATCCTACAATGAGCAGTTCTTC.

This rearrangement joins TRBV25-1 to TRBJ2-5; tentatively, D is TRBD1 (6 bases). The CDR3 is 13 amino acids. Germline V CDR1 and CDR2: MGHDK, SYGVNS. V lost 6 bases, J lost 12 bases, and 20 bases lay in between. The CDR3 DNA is TGTGCCAGCAGCTCCAAGGCCAGGGCAGGGGAGTACTTC. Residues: CASSSKARAGEYF.

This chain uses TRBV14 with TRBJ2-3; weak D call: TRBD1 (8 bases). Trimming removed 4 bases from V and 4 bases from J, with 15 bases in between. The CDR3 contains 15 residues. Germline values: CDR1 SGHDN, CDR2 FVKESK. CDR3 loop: CASSRQGAGADTQYF. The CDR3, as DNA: TGTGCCAGCAGCCGTCAGGGGGCGGGGGCAGATACGCAGTATTTT. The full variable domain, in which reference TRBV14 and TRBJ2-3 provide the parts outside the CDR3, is EAGVTQFPSHSVIEKGQTVTLRCDPISGHDNLYWYRRVMGKEIKFLLHFVKESKQDESGMPNNRFLAERTGGTYSTLKVQPAELEDSGVYFCASSRQGAGADTQYFGPGTRLTVL.

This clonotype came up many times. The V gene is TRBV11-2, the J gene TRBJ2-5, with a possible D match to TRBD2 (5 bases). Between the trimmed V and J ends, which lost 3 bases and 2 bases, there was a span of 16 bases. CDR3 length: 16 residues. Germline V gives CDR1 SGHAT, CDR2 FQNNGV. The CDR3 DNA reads TGTGCCAGCAGCTTTCTCCCGGGAAGGCTACAAGAGACCCAGTACTTC. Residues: CASSFLPGRLQETQYF.

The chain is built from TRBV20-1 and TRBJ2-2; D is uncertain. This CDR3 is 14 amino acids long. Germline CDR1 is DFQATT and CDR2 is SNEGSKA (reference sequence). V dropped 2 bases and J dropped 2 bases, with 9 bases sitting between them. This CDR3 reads CSARRALNTGELFF. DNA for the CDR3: TGCAGTGCTAGAAGGGCCCTTAACACCGGGGAGCTGTTTTTT.

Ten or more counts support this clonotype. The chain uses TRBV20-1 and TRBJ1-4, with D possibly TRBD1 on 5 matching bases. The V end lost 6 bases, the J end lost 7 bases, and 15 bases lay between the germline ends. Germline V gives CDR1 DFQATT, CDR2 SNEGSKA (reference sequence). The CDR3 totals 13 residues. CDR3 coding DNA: TGCAGTGCCAAAGGGACGGCCGGTGAAAAACTGTTTTTT. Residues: CSAKGTAGEKLFF.

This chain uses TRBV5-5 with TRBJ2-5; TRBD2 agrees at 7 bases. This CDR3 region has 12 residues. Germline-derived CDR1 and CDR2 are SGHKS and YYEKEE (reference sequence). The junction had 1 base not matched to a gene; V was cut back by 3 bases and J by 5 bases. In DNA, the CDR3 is TGTGCCAGCAGCTGGGAGGGTGAGACCCAGTACTTC. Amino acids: CASSWEGETQYF.